The 15 T cell receptor beta chains given below trace back to one sample, sequenced in a study of sequential checkpoint blockade in melanoma. Described treatment: randomized to nivolumab then ipilimumab (arm A) or the reverse (arm B). Produced via immunoSEQ multiplex PCR; TCRdb's table is partial and in-frame only. The sample consists of 2,500 to 3,500 clones, more than 30% of them appearing once. The source material was tumor tissue (inferred from file names), sampled from a patient given nivolumab and ipilimumab in sequence. The receptor source for this set is a human donor with melanoma.

The genes are TRBV18 and TRBJ2-7; 9 bases fit TRBD1. The CDR3 runs to 15 residues. From germline, CDR1 is KGHSH and CDR2 LQKENI. The V segment lost 3 bases and the J segment 3 bases; nucleotides outside the gene matches: 6. CDR3 sequence (DNA): TGTGCCAGCTCACCGGGACAGGGTCGCTACTACGAGCAGTACGTC. It encodes CASSPGQGRYYEQYV.

The chain combines TRBV5-1 with TRBJ2-3, with D perhaps TRBD2 (5 bases). V was trimmed by 0 bases and J by 2 bases, leaving 16 bases between them. The CDR3 extends over 17 amino acids. Germline V CDR1 and CDR2: SGHRS, YFSETQ. The CDR3 protein is CASSLAGRLAITDTQYF. The CDR3, as DNA: TGCGCCAGCAGCTTGGCCGGGCGGCTAGCCATCACAGATACGCAGTATTTT.

This chain links TRBV5-1 with TRBJ2-7; D is tentatively TRBD1 or TRBD2 (5 bases each). Germline V gives CDR1 SGHRS, CDR2 YFSETQ. Trimming removed 0 bases at V and 0 bases at J, with 13 bases between. The CDR3 sequence is 16 residues long. This CDR3 reads CASSLGGERLSYEQYF. CDR3 DNA sequence: TGCGCCAGCAGCTTGGGAGGGGAACGGCTCTCCTACGAGCAGTACTTC.

The J gene is TRBJ1-4, the V gene TRBV5-1, with 7 positions matching TRBD1. Germline-derived CDR1 and CDR2 are SGHRS and YFSETQ. Trimming at V came to 0 bases and at J to 2 bases, leaving 7 bases not matched to a gene. The CDR3 runs 17 residues. The CDR3 protein is CASSLEIQGSTNEKLFF. Here the CDR3 DNA reads TGCGCCAGCAGCTTGGAGATACAGGGGTCGACTAATGAAAAACTGTTTTTT.

This clone appeared a few times. CDR3 amino acids: CASRRTSGVADTQYF. As DNA, the CDR3 is TGTGCCAGTAGAAGGACTAGCGGGGTTGCAGATACGCAGTATTTT. This sequence joins TRBV19 and TRBJ2-3; 12 nucleotides agree with TRBD2. The CDR3 has 15 amino acids. J lost 4 bases, V lost 6 bases, and 5 bases had no gene match. The germline CDR1 and CDR2 sequences are LNHDA and SQIVND (reference sequence).

This rearrangement joins TRBV29-1 to TRBJ2-7; 13 nucleotides align to TRBD2. Germline V gene lookup returns CDR1 SQVTM and CDR2 ANQGSEA. CDR3 length: 18 amino acids. Trimming removed 6 bases from V and 7 bases from J; junction bases left unmatched: 21. The chain's CDR3 is CSVPGQGAGKGLAGEQYF. Written as DNA, the CDR3 is TGCAGCGTCCCTGGACAGGGGGCGGGTAAGGGACTAGCGGGGGAGCAGTACTTC.

This clone showed up just a few times. This chain joins TRBV6-8 and TRBJ2-5; a possible D gene is TRBD2 (7 bases). Germline V CDR1 and CDR2: MNHGY, SAAAGT. CDR3 length equals 14 residues. Trimming took 5 bases from V and 7 from J, leaving 17 bases between them. This CDR3 is CASSREGGGRTQYF. The CDR3, as DNA: TGTGCCAGCAGTCGAGAGGGGGGCGGGAGGACCCAGTACTTC.

There are a few counts of this clone. V and J are TRBV12-1 and TRBJ2-7; the listed D gene, TRBD1, was not tested against the DNA. TRBV12-1 counts as a pseudogene. This CDR3 is 14 amino acids long. CDR3 sequence: CASSFKGAHYEQYF. The CDR3 DNA reads TGTGCCAGCAGCTTTAAGGGGGCCCACTACGAGCAGTACTTC.

This clone is categorized as medium-sized. Germline and junction disagree at one end, which may indicate a read error. V is TRBV6-8 and J is TRBJ1-2; 7 nucleotides agree with TRBD1. Germline CDR1 is MNHGY and CDR2 is SAAAGT. CDR3 length: 14 amino acids. The CDR3 DNA is TGTGCCAGCAGTGACTCTGACAGGGCCCATGGCTACACCTTC. The encoded protein is CASSDSDRAHGYTF.

This clone is deemed large. The V and J genes are TRBV9 and TRBJ2-7; 7 bases line up with TRBD1. V gave up 7 bases and J gave up 6 bases; unmatched junction bases: 13. Germline lookup yields CDR1 SGDLS and CDR2 YYNGEE. CDR3 length: 14 amino acids. The CDR3 DNA reads TGTGCCAGCTCCGGGACAGCGACCTCTCGCGAGCAGTACTTC. Protein sequence: CASSGTATSREQYF.

This clone has only a few counts. V and J are TRBV11-3 and TRBJ1-5; TRBD1 is a possible D gene (6 bases). The V gene lost 5 bases and the J gene lost 5 bases, with 16 bases spanning the gap. Germline assignment: CDR1 SGHNT and CDR2 YENEEA. The CDR3 runs 15 residues. CDR3 in DNA: TGTGCCAGCAGCCCCGGGACAATGGGGCATCAGCCCCAGCATTTT. Translated: CASSPGTMGHQPQHF.

The chain joins TRBV7-6 to TRBJ2-3, with a possible D match to TRBD2 (6 bases). CDR3 length: 17 amino acids. Germline CDR1 is SGHVS and CDR2 is FNYEAQ. V dropped 5 bases and J dropped 4 bases, with 22 bases sitting between them. The DNA for the CDR3 is TGTGCCAGCAGCCCAGTGCGGATCGGGAGTAGGGCAGATACGCAGTATTTT. The encoded protein is CASSPVRIGSRADTQYF.

The chain couples TRBV19 to TRBJ1-2; a weak D match, TRBD1 (5 bases). V was pared by 0 bases and J by 1 base, with 12 bases between. Germline CDR1 LNHDA, CDR2 SQIVND (reference sequence). This CDR3 has 16 amino acids. CDR3 nucleotides: TGTGCCAGTAGTATAGACGGGGGACGGATTAACTATGGCTACACCTTC. Translation: CASSIDGGRINYGYTF.

This clone was found a few times. The genes are TRBV28 and TRBJ1-1; D perhaps matches TRBD1 (5 bases). Between the trimmed V and J ends, which lost 7 bases and 6 bases, there was a span of 18 bases. This CDR3 comprises 14 residues. CDR1 MDHEN and CDR2 SYDVKM come from the germline V gene. This CDR3 reads CASIGGEEGAEAFF. CDR3 in DNA: TGTGCCAGCATCGGGGGGGAGGAGGGCGCTGAAGCTTTCTTT.

V and J are TRBV14 and TRBJ2-7, with 7 positions matching TRBD1. Germline V lookup: CDR1 SGHDN, CDR2 FVKESK. The CDR3 runs 14 residues. V was clipped by 1 base and J by 2 bases; unmatched bases: 2. The CDR3 sequence: CASSQGQGAYEQYV. CDR3 bases: TGTGCCAGCAGCCAAGGCCAGGGGGCCTACGAGCAGTACGTC.